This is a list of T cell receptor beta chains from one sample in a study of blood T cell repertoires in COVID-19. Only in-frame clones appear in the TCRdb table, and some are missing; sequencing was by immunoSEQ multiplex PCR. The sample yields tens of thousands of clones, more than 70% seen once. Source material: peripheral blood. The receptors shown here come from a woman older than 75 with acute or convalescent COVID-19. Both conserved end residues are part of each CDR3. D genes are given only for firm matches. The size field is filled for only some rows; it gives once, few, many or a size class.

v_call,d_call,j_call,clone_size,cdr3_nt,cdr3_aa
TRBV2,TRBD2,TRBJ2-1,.,TGTGCCAGCAGTACCACAATCGGACTAGTGACTAACAATGAGCAGTTCTTC,CASSTTIGLVTNNEQFF
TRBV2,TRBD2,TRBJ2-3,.,TGTGCCAGCGCAGGACTAGCTAAGGCAGATACGCAGTATTTT,CASAGLAKADTQYF
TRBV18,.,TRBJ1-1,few,TGTGCCAGCTCATCCCACATGAACACTGAAGCTTTCTTT,CASSSHMNTEAFF
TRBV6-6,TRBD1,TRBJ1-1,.,TGTGCCAGCAAACGACAGGGGGTCACTGAAGCTTTCTTT,CASKRQGVTEAFF
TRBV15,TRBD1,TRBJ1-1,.,TGTGCCACCGCAGGACAGGTAAACACTGAAGCTTTCTTT,CATAGQVNTEAFF
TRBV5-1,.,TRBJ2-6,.,TGCGCCAGCACAGGCCCCTCTGGGGCCAACGTCCTGACTTTC,CASTGPSGANVLTF
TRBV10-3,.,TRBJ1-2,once,TGTGCCATCAAAGGAACAGACGATGATGGCTACACCTTC,CAIKGTDDDGYTF
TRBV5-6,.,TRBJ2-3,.,TGTGCCAGCAGCCCGGCGGGTGTTGATACGCAGTATTTT,CASSPAGVDTQYF
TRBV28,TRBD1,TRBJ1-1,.,TGTGCCAGCAGAAACAGGGGGCGAGGGATGGGCACTGAAGCTTTCTTT,CASRNRGRGMGTEAFF
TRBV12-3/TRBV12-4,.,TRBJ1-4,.,TGTGCCAGCAGGGAGGGCGGTGAAAAACTGTTTTTT,CASREGGEKLFF
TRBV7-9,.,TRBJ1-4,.,TGTGCCAGCAGCCTCACGACAGGTAATGAAAAACTGTTTTTT,CASSLTTGNEKLFF
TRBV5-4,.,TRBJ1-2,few,TGTGCCAGCAGCTTGCAGGGTAGGGATGGCTACACCTTC,CASSLQGRDGYTF
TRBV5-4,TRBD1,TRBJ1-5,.,TGTGCCAGCAGCTCCGGACAGGGGGCTGATCAGCCCCAGCATTTT,CASSSGQGADQPQHF
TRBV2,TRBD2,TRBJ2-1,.,TGTGCCAGCACGCTAGCGGGAGCTTACAATGAGCAGTTCTTC,CASTLAGAYNEQFF
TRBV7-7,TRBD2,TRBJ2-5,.,TGTGCTAGCAGCTCAGGACTAGCGGGAGAGACCCAGTACTTC,CASSSGLAGETQYF
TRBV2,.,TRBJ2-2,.,TGTGCCAGCAGTAATCTGGAAGGGGGCGGGGAGCTGTTTTTT,CASSNLEGGGELFF
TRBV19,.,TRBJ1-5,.,TGTGCCAGTAGCCATGAGCCCGGGGGTAGCAATCAGCCCCAGCATTTT,CASSHEPGGSNQPQHF
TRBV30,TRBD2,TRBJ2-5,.,TGTGCCTGTAGCGGGCTTTCCCAAGAGACCCAGTACTTC,CACSGLSQETQYF
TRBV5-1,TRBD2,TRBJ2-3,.,TGCGCCAGCAGCTTGCTCGGACTAGCGCAAGATACGCAGTATTTT,CASSLLGLAQDTQYF
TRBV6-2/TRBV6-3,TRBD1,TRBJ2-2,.,TGTGCCAGCAGTTACCCAGAACAGGGGACGAACACCGGGGAGCTGTTTTTT,CASSYPEQGTNTGELFF
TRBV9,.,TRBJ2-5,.,TGTGCCAGCAGCGTAGCTGCCGGGAAAGAGACCCAGTACTTC,CASSVAAGKETQYF
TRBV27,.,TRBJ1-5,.,TGTGCCAGCAGTTTTGGGAGGAGCAATCAGCCCCAGCATTTT,CASSFGRSNQPQHF
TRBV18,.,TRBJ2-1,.,TGTGCCAGCTCACCTTTAGCGGACCTTTCCTACAATGAGCAGTTCTTC,CASSPLADLSYNEQFF
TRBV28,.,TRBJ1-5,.,TGTGCCAGCAGTTTTAGGCAGGGTGTTCAGCCCCAGCATTTT,CASSFRQGVQPQHF
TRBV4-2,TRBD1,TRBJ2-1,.,TGTGCCAGCAGCCGCGACAGGGAATATGAGCAGTTCTTC,CASSRDREYEQFF
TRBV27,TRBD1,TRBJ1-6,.,TGTGCCAGCAGTTTGACTCAATCCGGGACAGTCCACTTT,CASSLTQSGTVHF
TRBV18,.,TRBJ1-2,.,TGTGCCAGCTCACCACCGAGTGTCGGCAGGGCTGTTGGCTACACCTTC,CASSPPSVGRAVGYTF
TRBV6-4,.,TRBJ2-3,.,TGTGCCAGCAAAACGACTAGTTTCACAGATACGCAGTATTTT,CASKTTSFTDTQYF
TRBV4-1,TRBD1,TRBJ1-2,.,TGCGCCAGCAGCCAAGACGGAGGGGCGACAGGGGCCCGTAACTATGGCTACACCTTC,CASSQDGGATGARNYGYTF
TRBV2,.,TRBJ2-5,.,TGTGCCAGCAGTGAGGTGTACGGTTTATGGGAGACCCAGTACTTC,CASSEVYGLWETQYF
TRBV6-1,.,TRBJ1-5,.,TGTGCCAGCAGTGAAGGTACAGGGAAGCCCCAGCATTTT,CASSEGTGKPQHF
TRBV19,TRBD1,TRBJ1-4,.,TGTGCCAGTAGCGTCAACAGGGGACCAACTAATGAAAAACTGTTTTTT,CASSVNRGPTNEKLFF
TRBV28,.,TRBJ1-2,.,TGTGCCAGCAGTTTCCCAGCAGGGGTAGGCTACACCTTC,CASSFPAGVGYTF
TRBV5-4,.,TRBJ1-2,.,TGTGCCAGCAGCTTAGCGAGGGACTATGGCTACACCTTC,CASSLARDYGYTF
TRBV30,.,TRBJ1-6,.,TGTGCCTGGAGTGAAACGGGGAATTCACCCCTCCACTTT,CAWSETGNSPLHF
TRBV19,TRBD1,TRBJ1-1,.,TGTGCCAGTTCATGGGACAGGCGACGCACTGAAGCTTTCTTT,CASSWDRRRTEAFF
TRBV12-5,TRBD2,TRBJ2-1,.,TGTGCTAGCGGTATTCCGGCTAGCGGGGGGGCCTTTGAGCAGTTCTTC,CASGIPASGGAFEQFF
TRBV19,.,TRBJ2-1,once,TGTGCCAGCAGACAGTACTACAATGAGCAGTTCTTC,CASRQYYNEQFF
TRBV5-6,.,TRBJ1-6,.,TGTGCCAGCAGCTCAGGAGGTGGAGGGGTGGCTTCACCCCTCCACTTT,CASSSGGGGVASPLHF
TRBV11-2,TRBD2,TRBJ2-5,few,TGTGCCAGCAGCTTAGGGACTAGACAAGAGACCCAGTACTTC,CASSLGTRQETQYF
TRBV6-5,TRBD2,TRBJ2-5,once,TGTGCCACAACAACTAGCGCTACCCAAGAGACCCAGTACTTC,CATTTSATQETQYF
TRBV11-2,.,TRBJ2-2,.,TGTGCCAGCAGCTTAGGTCTCTTCTACGGGGAGCTGTTTTTT,CASSLGLFYGELFF
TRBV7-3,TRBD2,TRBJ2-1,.,TGTGCCAGCAGCTTAGGGACTATCAGGGACAATGAGCAGTTCTTC,CASSLGTIRDNEQFF
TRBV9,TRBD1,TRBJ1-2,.,TGTGCCAGCAGCGCAATACAGGGGGCGCCTGGCTACACCTTC,CASSAIQGAPGYTF
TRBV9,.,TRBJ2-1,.,TGTGCCAGCAGCGTAGTTGGACACCCCAATGAGCAGTTCTTC,CASSVVGHPNEQFF
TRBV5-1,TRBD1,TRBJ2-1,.,TGCGCCAGCAGCTTGGCGACCGGACAGGGTTTGGAGCAGTTCTTC,CASSLATGQGLEQFF
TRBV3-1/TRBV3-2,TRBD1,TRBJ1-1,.,TGTGCCAGCAGACCGGGACAGCTAAACACTGAAGCTTTCTTT,CASRPGQLNTEAFF
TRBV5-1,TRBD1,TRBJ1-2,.,TGCGCCAGCAGCTTGGGCCGACAGGGGATTTATGGCTACACCTTC,CASSLGRQGIYGYTF
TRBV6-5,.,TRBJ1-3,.,TGTGCCAGCAGAACTGGACAGCACTCTGGAAACACCATATATTTT,CASRTGQHSGNTIYF
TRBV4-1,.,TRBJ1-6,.,TGCGCCAGCAGCCCCCGAGAGAATTCACCCCTCCACTTT,CASSPRENSPLHF
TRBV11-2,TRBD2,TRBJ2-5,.,TGTGCCAGCAGCTTAGGGCGGGGGGCACTCCAAGAGACCCAGTACTTC,CASSLGRGALQETQYF
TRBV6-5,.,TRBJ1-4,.,TGTGCCAGCAGTCTTGACAGGACGAAGATCGAAAAACTGTTTTTT,CASSLDRTKIEKLFF
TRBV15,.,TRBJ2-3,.,TGTGCCACCAGCAGAGGCCAGGGGTCAGATACGCAGTATTTT,CATSRGQGSDTQYF
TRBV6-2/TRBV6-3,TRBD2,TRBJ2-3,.,TGTGCCAGCAGCAGACGCCTACCGGGACTACGCACAGATACGCAGTATTTT,CASSRRLPGLRTDTQYF
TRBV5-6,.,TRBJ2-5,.,TGTGCCAGCAGCTTGGGGGCAGAAGAGACCCAGTACTTC,CASSLGAEETQYF
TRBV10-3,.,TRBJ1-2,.,TGTGCCATCAGTACGGACAGTCTCTATGGCTACACCTTC,CAISTDSLYGYTF
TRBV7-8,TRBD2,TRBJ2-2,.,TGTGCCAGCAGCTTCCTTAGCGGGGGCGCCGTTGTCACCGGGGAGCTGTTTTTT,CASSFLSGGAVVTGELFF